The entry below gives a single T cell receptor beta chain sequence along with its context. Its antigen remains unidentified. No qualities accompany the bases; no much larger clone lies one base away. The time point tag for this specimen amounts to: peripheral blood 6 weeks after treatment start. The cohort included 25 to 30 patients with locally advanced or metastatic urothelial carcinoma who were treated at Memorial Sloan Kettering on a trial protocol. Peripheral blood mononuclear cells were collected pretreatment and during treatment, with between 1 and 8 total time points per patient. The Qiagen DNeasy Blood extraction kit was used to purify genomic DNA from total PBMCs and from tumor samples. PBMCs were collected pretreatment and during treatment, and were isolated and stored as previously described. The record originates from a study of PD-L1 blockade in urothelial cancer (dated by TCRdb to 2017 to 2019). Notes on the research overall: Therapy was started in the mid-2010s for all patients, and atezolizumab 1,200 mg was administered intravenously every 3 weeks. About 90% of the 29 patients were males with bladder-origin urothelial cancer, and about 60% of the roughly 29 reported a prior smoking history. An ECOG performance status of 0 or 1 was recorded for the patients, and 0 to 3 prior chemotherapy regimens had been received by the patients. Blood samples were analyzed at two time points: 3 weeks after treatment start (second dose) and 6 weeks after treatment start. Blood samples gave median yields of around 140,000 T cells and some 84,000 unique TCRs, along with a median clonality of 0.080. The study was an exploratory multi-omic analysis of somatic, immune and clinical correlates of response to PD-L1 blockade with atezolizumab in urothelial cancer. Pretreatment tumor samples, along with matched peripheral blood collected serially before and after atezolizumab treatment, underwent TCR sequencing. Durable clinical benefit was defined as a progression-free survival longer than 6 months, and TCR features were additionally tested against progression-free survival and overall survival. Whole exome sequencing and RNA sequencing of pretreatment tumors were performed alongside TCR sequencing in the same patients. Eight to ten patients achieved durable clinical benefit and fewer than 25 did not. Pretreatment blood TCR-seq was available for nearly 30 patients, at least one posttreatment blood collection was obtained for around 25 patients, and tumor TCR-seq was available for around 25 patients.

From the cysteine through the phenylalanine, the CDR3 covers 15 amino acids. Only the CDR3 region is kept as DNA, spanning 45 bases read in frame from base 1. Unmatched junction bases come to 8, with V trimmed by 4 bases and J by 1 base. CDR1 and CDR2, per the germline V gene (reference sequence), are SGHNT and YYREEE. Here is what the overall study found, with its caveats: Small sample size (n ≈ 29) and many exploratory analyses mean the results are intended to be hypothesis-generating. Improved progression-free and overall survival was found to be associated with pretreatment peripheral blood TCR clonality below the median. Greater expansion of tumor-associated TCR clones in peripheral blood 3 weeks after the start of treatment was observed in patients with durable benefit (n ≈ 24, p = 0.022).

Synthetic TCR analog templates were spiked into each PCR so that absolute template abundance could be estimated from read counts. Using the immunoSEQ assay, TCRbeta CDR3 regions were amplified from genomic DNA with bias-controlled V and J gene primers. Sequencing of rearranged TCRbeta segments was performed at approximately 20X coverage. On the study's bioinformatics: Clustering was used to correct sequencing errors, and CDR3s were annotated against IMGT so that V, D and J genes could be assigned. Only productive TCRbeta rearrangements were used in downstream analyses, excluding out-of-frame or stop-codon sequences. To compute clonality, Shannon entropy was normalized by the log of the number of unique productive sequences and then subtracted from one. Fisher's exact test with Benjamini-Hochberg correction, using a cutoff of adjusted p below 0.01, was how clones that differed between time points or between blood and tumor were identified. TCRdb carries this immuneACCESS record with in-frame sequences only. Its versions omit some clonotypes, under half of them owing to an unresolved V gene in the studies checked, with the rest unexplained. V, J and clone size are taken as reported in that table, and D and trimming were inferred from the DNA itself. The sample has about 50,000 clones on record, about 90% of them singletons. The ten most abundant clones make up 8.5% to 12% of the sample.

Specimen: PBMCs, collected around atezolizumab (anti-PD-L1) treatment. The clonotype was recovered from a man aged 55-75 years with urothelial cancer. The sequence is built from TRBV5-4 and TRBJ2-7; 7 bases in the middle match TRBD2. The CDR3 corresponds to CASSLSGDLSYEQYF. The DNA sequence is TGTGCCAGCAGCCTCAGCGGGGACTTATCCTACGAGCAGTACTTC.